The rows below give T cell receptor beta chains drawn from one sample of a study of OX40 agonist ivuxolimab in advanced cancers. Profiled with immunoSEQ multiplex PCR; TCRdb holds only in-frame clones, not every one. The sample contains about 44,000 clones, around 93% of which appear only once. The sequencing used CD4+ or CD8+ T cells sorted from blood, collected in a trial of the OX40 agonist ivuxolimab. The receptor set was obtained from an adult with an advanced solid tumor such as melanoma, head and neck, liver or kidney cancer. The CDR3 runs from the conserved cysteine through the conserved F or W. The D gene is left open where the match is weak. Clone size is shown for a subset of rows, as once, few, many or a class of expanded clone.

clone_size: NA; d_call: NA; j_call: TRBJ2-7; v_call: TRBV19; cdr3_nt: TGTGCCAGTAGTATAGCTGACGACAGCTCCTACGAGCAGTACTTC; cdr3_aa: CASSIADDSSYEQYF
clone_size: NA; d_call: TRBD1; j_call: TRBJ2-3; v_call: TRBV7-3; cdr3_nt: TGTGCCAGCAGCCTGACAGGGGGTTACACAGATACGCAGTATTTT; cdr3_aa: CASSLTGGYTDTQYF
clone_size: NA; d_call: NA; j_call: TRBJ2-1; v_call: TRBV19; cdr3_nt: TGTGCCAGTAGTATAGCGGGAGTTGATGAGCAGTTCTTC; cdr3_aa: CASSIAGVDEQFF
clone_size: NA; d_call: TRBD1; j_call: TRBJ2-7; v_call: TRBV29-1; cdr3_nt: TGCAGCGTTCGCCGGGACAGGTCATACGAGCAGTACTTC; cdr3_aa: CSVRRDRSYEQYF
clone_size: NA; d_call: TRBD1; j_call: TRBJ1-2; v_call: TRBV28; cdr3_nt: TGTGCCAGCAGGGAGACAGGGATCTATGGCTACACCTTC; cdr3_aa: CASRETGIYGYTF
clone_size: NA; d_call: NA; j_call: TRBJ1-4; v_call: TRBV4-1; cdr3_nt: TGCGCCAGCAGCCAAGAGAAGGGCGATAATGAAAAACTGTTTTTT; cdr3_aa: CASSQEKGDNEKLFF
clone_size: NA; d_call: TRBD1; j_call: TRBJ1-3; v_call: TRBV13; cdr3_nt: TGTGCCAGCAACGCCGGGGGACAGTCCTCTGGAAACACCATATATTTT; cdr3_aa: CASNAGGQSSGNTIYF
clone_size: NA; d_call: NA; j_call: TRBJ1-2; v_call: TRBV7-9; cdr3_nt: TGTGCCAGCACCTTAGAGCGGCCTGCTAACTATGGCTACACCTTC; cdr3_aa: CASTLERPANYGYTF
clone_size: medium-sized; d_call: NA; j_call: TRBJ2-2; v_call: TRBV6-6; cdr3_nt: TGTGCCAGCGGCCTAGCGAACACCGGGGAGCTGTTTTTT; cdr3_aa: CASGLANTGELFF
clone_size: NA; d_call: NA; j_call: TRBJ2-3; v_call: TRBV7-8; cdr3_nt: TGTGCCAGCAGCAAGATCGGCCCTCATCTGGCAGATACGCAGTATTTT; cdr3_aa: CASSKIGPHLADTQYF
clone_size: NA; d_call: NA; j_call: TRBJ2-7; v_call: TRBV6-5; cdr3_nt: TGTGCCAGCGTCGGGGGAAGCACTTCCTACGAGCAGTACTTC; cdr3_aa: CASVGGSTSYEQYF
clone_size: NA; d_call: NA; j_call: TRBJ2-7; v_call: TRBV5-5; cdr3_nt: TGTGCCAGCAGCTTGGACAGGGTCCGCTACGAGCAGTACTTC; cdr3_aa: CASSLDRVRYEQYF
clone_size: NA; d_call: TRBD1; j_call: TRBJ2-7; v_call: TRBV5-1; cdr3_nt: TGCGCCAGCAGCCCTGGGACAGGGGGCGGGTACGAGCAGTACTTC; cdr3_aa: CASSPGTGGGYEQYF
clone_size: NA; d_call: NA; j_call: TRBJ2-7; v_call: TRBV21-1; cdr3_nt: TGTGCCAGCAGCAAGACGGACAGGGAGAGCTCCTACGAGCAGTACTTC; cdr3_aa: CASSKTDRESSYEQYF
clone_size: NA; d_call: TRBD1; j_call: TRBJ2-1; v_call: TRBV4-1; cdr3_nt: TGCGCCAGCAGCCAGGGACGCGCGGGACAGGGCTACAATGAGCAGTTCTTC; cdr3_aa: CASSQGRAGQGYNEQFF
clone_size: NA; d_call: TRBD1; j_call: TRBJ2-2; v_call: TRBV19; cdr3_nt: TGTGCCAGTAGTCATACAGGGGGCGCGGCCGGGGAGCTGTTTTTT; cdr3_aa: CASSHTGGAAGELFF
clone_size: NA; d_call: TRBD1; j_call: TRBJ2-5; v_call: TRBV7-9; cdr3_nt: TGTGCCAGCAGTTCAACAGGGGTTCGAGAGACCCAGTACTTC; cdr3_aa: CASSSTGVRETQYF
clone_size: NA; d_call: NA; j_call: TRBJ2-7; v_call: TRBV11-2; cdr3_nt: TGTGCCAGCAGCTTAGGGAACGAGCAGTACTTC; cdr3_aa: CASSLGNEQYF
clone_size: NA; d_call: NA; j_call: TRBJ2-4; v_call: TRBV9; cdr3_nt: TGTGCCAGCAGCCCCGGCGGGGGCAGTCTCTTAAACATTCAGTACTTC; cdr3_aa: CASSPGGGSLLNIQYF
clone_size: NA; d_call: NA; j_call: TRBJ2-2; v_call: TRBV19; cdr3_nt: TGTGCCAGTAGCACCGGTGGGACTAACACCGGGGAGCTGTTTTTT; cdr3_aa: CASSTGGTNTGELFF
clone_size: NA; d_call: NA; j_call: TRBJ2-3; v_call: TRBV5-6; cdr3_nt: TGTGCCAGCAGCTCCCAGGGTGAGTCCACAGATACGCAGTATTTT; cdr3_aa: CASSSQGESTDTQYF
clone_size: NA; d_call: TRBD1; j_call: TRBJ2-7; v_call: TRBV29-1; cdr3_nt: TGCAGCCCACTAAGACAGGGTCGCCCCTACGAGCAGTACTTC; cdr3_aa: CSPLRQGRPYEQYF
clone_size: NA; d_call: TRBD2; j_call: TRBJ2-7; v_call: TRBV6-6; cdr3_nt: TGTGCCAGCACCCTAGAGTGGCTAGCGGGCACCTACGAGCAGTACTTC; cdr3_aa: CASTLEWLAGTYEQYF
clone_size: NA; d_call: TRBD1; j_call: TRBJ2-7; v_call: TRBV4-2; cdr3_nt: TGTGCCAGCAGCCAGCTACAGGGGGATTCCTACGAGCAGTACTTC; cdr3_aa: CASSQLQGDSYEQYF
clone_size: few; d_call: NA; j_call: TRBJ1-4; v_call: TRBV5-8; cdr3_nt: TGTGCCAGCAGCTCACGCTACGGACATGAAAAACTGTTTTTT; cdr3_aa: CASSSRYGHEKLFF
clone_size: NA; d_call: NA; j_call: TRBJ1-4; v_call: TRBV9; cdr3_nt: TGTGCCAGCAGTCCGGGGGTCGGTGAAAAACTGTTTTTT; cdr3_aa: CASSPGVGEKLFF
clone_size: NA; d_call: NA; j_call: TRBJ2-3; v_call: TRBV9; cdr3_nt: TGTGCCAGCAGCGTAGGTAGCGGCAGCACAGATACGCAGTATTTT; cdr3_aa: CASSVGSGSTDTQYF
clone_size: few; d_call: TRBD1; j_call: TRBJ1-5; v_call: TRBV25-1; cdr3_nt: TGTGCCAGCAGTGTTACAGGGGCCGGTCAGCCCCAGCATTTT; cdr3_aa: CASSVTGAGQPQHF
clone_size: once; d_call: TRBD2; j_call: TRBJ2-1; v_call: TRBV7-3; cdr3_nt: TGTGCCAGCAGCTTAATGGGCGGGAGGGCCGATGAGCAGTTCTTC; cdr3_aa: CASSLMGGRADEQFF
clone_size: NA; d_call: TRBD1; j_call: TRBJ1-4; v_call: TRBV11-3; cdr3_nt: TGTGCCAGCAGCCCCGGACAGGGAGTAGGAACTAATGAAAAACTGTTTTTT; cdr3_aa: CASSPGQGVGTNEKLFF
clone_size: NA; d_call: NA; j_call: TRBJ2-2; v_call: TRBV10-2; cdr3_nt: TGCGCCAGCATTGTAAGCGGTACCGGGGAGCTGTTTTTT; cdr3_aa: CASIVSGTGELFF
clone_size: NA; d_call: NA; j_call: TRBJ1-5; v_call: TRBV10-3; cdr3_nt: TGTGCCATCAGTGAAGCGGGATACAATCAGCCCCAGCATTTT; cdr3_aa: CAISEAGYNQPQHF
clone_size: NA; d_call: TRBD2; j_call: TRBJ2-1; v_call: TRBV27; cdr3_nt: TGTGCCAGCAGTTTAATTTGGGGGACTAGCCACCCTCGGAATGAGCAGTTCTTC; cdr3_aa: CASSLIWGTSHPRNEQFF
clone_size: few; d_call: NA; j_call: TRBJ1-1; v_call: TRBV27; cdr3_nt: TGTGCCAGCAGATATCCGGGCCTGAACACTGAAGCTTTCTTT; cdr3_aa: CASRYPGLNTEAFF
clone_size: NA; d_call: NA; j_call: TRBJ2-7; v_call: TRBV13; cdr3_nt: TGTGCCAGCAGCTTAGGGGCAATTACGCCATGGGGCTACGAGCAGTACTTC; cdr3_aa: CASSLGAITPWGYEQYF
clone_size: NA; d_call: TRBD2; j_call: TRBJ2-7; v_call: TRBV4-1; cdr3_nt: TGCGCCAGCAGCCCTCGAACCGGGACTAGCGACTACGAGCAGTACTTC; cdr3_aa: CASSPRTGTSDYEQYF
clone_size: NA; d_call: NA; j_call: TRBJ2-1; v_call: TRBV10-3; cdr3_nt: TGTGCCATCAGTGGCAGGCGGGACAATGAGCAGTTCTTC; cdr3_aa: CAISGRRDNEQFF
clone_size: NA; d_call: TRBD2; j_call: TRBJ2-3; v_call: TRBV4-1; cdr3_nt: TGCGCCAGCAGCCAAGAACTAGCGGGAGGACCTGAGACGCAGTATTTT; cdr3_aa: CASSQELAGGPETQYF
clone_size: once; d_call: NA; j_call: TRBJ2-5; v_call: TRBV7-9; cdr3_nt: TGTGCCAGCAGCTTAGCGAGCCCTCGTGAGACCCAGTACTTC; cdr3_aa: CASSLASPRETQYF
clone_size: NA; d_call: TRBD1; j_call: TRBJ2-3; v_call: TRBV19; cdr3_nt: TGTGCCAGTAGTACCGGGACAGGGGGAGATGCGCAGTATTTT; cdr3_aa: CASSTGTGGDAQYF
clone_size: NA; d_call: TRBD1; j_call: TRBJ1-1; v_call: TRBV5-1; cdr3_nt: TGCGCCAGCAGCTTGGGGGACAGGAACACTGAAGCTTTCTTT; cdr3_aa: CASSLGDRNTEAFF
clone_size: NA; d_call: TRBD1; j_call: TRBJ1-2; v_call: TRBV6-1; cdr3_nt: TGTGCCAGCAGTGGACAGGGGACCAACTATGGCTACACCTTC; cdr3_aa: CASSGQGTNYGYTF
clone_size: NA; d_call: TRBD2; j_call: TRBJ2-3; v_call: TRBV19; cdr3_nt: TGTGCCAGTAGTATAACTAGCGGGAGCCCAGATACGCAGTATTTT; cdr3_aa: CASSITSGSPDTQYF
clone_size: NA; d_call: NA; j_call: TRBJ1-1; v_call: TRBV5-1; cdr3_nt: TGCGCCAGCAGCGAGGGGGATACAGGATCCACTGAAGCTTTCTTT; cdr3_aa: CASSEGDTGSTEAFF
clone_size: NA; d_call: TRBD1; j_call: TRBJ1-5; v_call: TRBV6-1; cdr3_nt: TGTGCCAGCAACGGAATGACAGGGTACAATCAGCCCCAGCATTTT; cdr3_aa: CASNGMTGYNQPQHF